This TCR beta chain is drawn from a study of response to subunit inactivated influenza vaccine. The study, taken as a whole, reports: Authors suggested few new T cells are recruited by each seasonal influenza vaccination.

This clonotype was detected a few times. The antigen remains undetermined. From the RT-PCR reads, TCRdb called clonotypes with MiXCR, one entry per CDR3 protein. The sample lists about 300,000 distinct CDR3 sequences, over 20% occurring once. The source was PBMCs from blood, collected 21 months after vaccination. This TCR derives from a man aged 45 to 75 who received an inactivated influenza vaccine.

The chain's CDR3 is CASSESQQYTEAFF. The CDR3 coding sequence is TGTGCCAGCAGTGAGAGCCAACAGTATACTGAAGCTTTCTTT. The V call is TRBV2, the J call TRBJ1-1; D is ambiguous. Germline CDR1 reads SNHLY; CDR2 reads FYNNEI. The CDR3 runs to 14 residues. V dropped 3 bases and J dropped 5 bases, with 13 bases sitting between them.